Below are 19 T cell receptor beta chains sequenced from a single sample in a study of identical twins. TCRdb reprocessed the 5' RACE reads with MiXCR, giving one entry per CDR3 protein. The table shows hundreds of thousands of distinct CDR3 sequences, with over 12% occurring only once. The sequenced sample was memory (CD45RO+) T cells sorted from blood. The receptor set was obtained from a woman aged 18-35 years in good health.

Only a few counts were recorded for this clonotype. The chain recombines TRBV24-1 with TRBJ2-1, with 11 bases aligning to TRBD2. The V segment lost 2 bases and the J segment 8 bases; nucleotides outside the gene matches: 7. The CDR3 length is 16 residues. Germline V CDR1 and CDR2: KGHDR, SFDVKD. DNA of the CDR3: TGTGCCACCAGTGATTCCCGACTAGCGGGGATATATGAGCAGTTCTTC. Translated: CATSDSRLAGIYEQFF.

This clonotype was seen a few times. V gene TRBV7-9 combines with J gene TRBJ1-1; perhaps TRBD1 as D (5 bases). The CDR3 totals 14 residues. V shed 0 bases and J shed 10 bases, with 15 bases lying between them. Germline CDR1 reads SEHNR; CDR2 reads FQNEAQ (reference sequence). As DNA, the CDR3 is TGTGCCAGCAGCTTAGCAATTCTGGGGCAGGGAGCTTTCTTT. This codes for CASSLAILGQGAFF.

This clonotype occurred many times. The rearrangement uses TRBV20-1 and TRBJ2-7; TRBD2 matches 12 bases. The CDR3 is 15 residues long. Unmatched junction bases numbered 7, after V lost 2 bases and J lost 5 bases. CDR1 and CDR2 (germline): DFQATT, SNEGSKA (reference sequence). The CDR3 DNA reads as TGCAGTGCTAGACAGACTAGCGGGAGTCCCCACGAGCAGTACTTC. Translation: CSARQTSGSPHEQYF.

The J gene is TRBJ2-3, the V gene TRBV5-1, with D perhaps being TRBD1 or TRBD2 (6 bases each). Germline V gene data show CDR1 as SGHRS and CDR2 as YFSETQ. This CDR3 has 14 residues. V was clipped by 0 bases and J by 6 bases, with 11 bases between them. The CDR3 reads CASSLEQGLDTQYF. CDR3 nucleotide sequence: TGCGCCAGCAGCTTGGAACAGGGACTGGATACGCAGTATTTT. The full variable domain, in which reference TRBV5-1 and TRBJ2-3 provide the parts outside the CDR3, is KAGVTQTPRYLIKTRGQQVTLSCSPISGHRSVSWYQQTPGQGLQFLFEYFSETQRNKGNFPGRFSGRQFSNSRSEMNVSTLELGDSALYLCASSLEQGLDTQYFGPGTRLTVL.

The sample holds a few counts of this clonotype. The V call is TRBV5-1, the J call TRBJ2-6, with D uncertain. The CDR3 spans 15 residues. Germline-derived CDR1 and CDR2 are SGHRS and YFSETQ. V was pared by 2 bases and J by 3 bases, with 9 bases between. DNA of the CDR3: TGCGCCAGCAGCTTAATGGGCCTTGGGGCCAACGTCCTGACTTTC. Translating it yields CASSLMGLGANVLTF.

V gene TRBV20-1 combines with J gene TRBJ2-1; 13 nucleotides align to TRBD2. V lost 2 bases and J lost 6; bases outside the gene matches: 7. CDR1 is DFQATT, CDR2 SNEGSKA, per germline (reference sequence). This CDR3 comprises 16 residues. As DNA, the CDR3 is TGCAGTGCTAGATCGTTGACTAGCGGGGGGACCAATGAGCAGTTCTTC. Translated, it gives CSARSLTSGGTNEQFF.

In this sample, this clonotype turned up many times. The chain carries TRBV7-2 and TRBJ2-1; D may be TRBD2 (5 bases). Germline-derived CDR1 and CDR2 are SGHTA and FQGNSA. CDR3 length: 13 residues. The V and J ends lost 6 bases and 0 bases respectively, with 6 bases between them. The CDR3 nucleotides are TGTGCCAGCAGGACTACCTCCTACAATGAGCAGTTCTTC. Its translation is CASRTTSYNEQFF. Full variable domain (missing parts from reference TRBV7-2 and TRBJ2-1): GAGVSQSPSNKVTEKGKDVELRCDPISGHTALYWYRQSLGQGLEFLIYFQGNSAPDKSGLPSDRFSAERTGGSVSTLTIQRTQQEDSAVYLCASRTTSYNEQFFGPGTRLTVL.

The rearrangement uses TRBV6-5 and TRBJ1-5, with no clear D. Trimming stripped 7 bases from V and 4 bases from J, with 5 bases between. Germline CDR1 reads MNHEY; CDR2 reads SVGAGI. The CDR3 has 11 residues. CDR3 coding DNA: TGTGCCAGCACACCGAATCAGCCCCAGCATTTT. It translates to CASTPNQPQHF.

This clonotype appeared many times. The V call is TRBV7-2, the J call TRBJ2-2; D gene ambiguous. CDR3 length: 15 amino acids. Germline V gives CDR1 SGHTA, CDR2 FQGNSA. Trimming removed 2 bases from V and 6 bases from J, with 13 bases in between. The CDR3 loop reads CASSLTPWSPGELFF. The CDR3 DNA follows: TGTGCCAGCAGCTTAACACCGTGGAGCCCCGGGGAGCTGTTTTTT.

This clonotype came up many times. V gene TRBV3-1 combines with J gene TRBJ1-2, with 8 nucleotides matching TRBD1. Trimming cost V 5 bases and J 7 bases; bases outside gene matches: 6. Germline CDR1 reads LGHDT; CDR2 reads YNNKEL (reference sequence). CDR3 size: 13 residues. CDR3 sequence: CASSFGQGGGYTF. CDR3 nucleotides: TGTGCCAGCAGCTTCGGACAGGGTGGTGGCTACACCTTC.

This clonotype was found many times. The chain employs TRBV4-3 and TRBJ1-5; D unclear. CDR3 size: 16 residues. Germline V gives CDR1 LGHNA, CDR2 YSLEER. V was clipped by 1 base and J by 0 bases, with 10 bases between them. As DNA, the CDR3 is TGCGCCAGCAGCCAAGGGGGATATACTAGCAATCAGCCCCAGCATTTT. Protein product: CASSQGGYTSNQPQHF.

This clonotype was seen a few times. CDR3 sequence (DNA): TGCGCCAGCAGCATAAGGGTCCGAGAGACCCAGTACTTC. It is translated as CASSIRVRETQYF. The chain recombines TRBV5-1 with TRBJ2-5; D gene uncertain. Germline CDR1 SGHRS, CDR2 YFSETQ. CDR3 length: 13 residues. The V gene lost 4 bases and the J gene lost 4 bases, with 11 bases spanning the gap.

The chain has TRBV11-3 and TRBJ1-1; D is possibly TRBD1 (6 bases). The V end lost 5 bases, the J end lost 0 bases, and 19 bases lay between the germline ends. CDR3 length: 17 residues. Per the germline V gene, CDR1 is SGHNT and CDR2 is YENEEA. CDR3 protein: CASSRMLQGGLNTEAFF. In DNA form, the CDR3 reads TGTGCCAGCAGCCGTATGCTTCAAGGGGGGCTGAACACTGAAGCTTTCTTT.

The chain couples TRBV5-1 to TRBJ2-4, with D possibly being TRBD1 or TRBD2 (5 bases each). CDR3 length: 13 residues. From germline, CDR1 is SGHRS and CDR2 YFSETQ. V dropped 4 bases and J dropped 6 bases, with 11 bases sitting between them. CDR3 DNA sequence: TGCGCCAGCAGCCAGATCGGGGCAAACATTCAGTACTTC. Translation: CASSQIGANIQYF.

This clonotype was detected a few times. CDR3 DNA: TGTGCCAGCAGCCCCAGGGGTAGGAACACCGGGGAGCTGTTTTTT. Translation gives CASSPRGRNTGELFF. The chain recombines TRBV6-2 or TRBV6-3 with TRBJ2-2, with TRBD1 as a possible D gene (6 bases). V was clipped by 6 bases and J by 1 base, with 12 bases between them. The CDR3 is 15 residues long. Germline V lookup: CDR1 MNHEY, CDR2 SVGEGT.

This clonotype was seen only a few times. The J gene is TRBJ2-1, the V gene TRBV20-1; 8 bases align to TRBD1. V gave up 8 bases and J gave up 6 bases; unmatched junction bases: 12. The CDR3 length is 14 residues. Looked up from germline, CDR1 is DFQATT and CDR2 is SNEGSKA (reference sequence). The CDR3 DNA follows: TGCAGTTCTACCGGGACAGGTGGGATCAATGAGCAGTTCTTC. It specifies CSSTGTGGINEQFF.

In this sample, this clonotype turned up a few times. The CDR3, as DNA: TGCAGTGCTGGGGCGGGACGGTATCAGCCCCAGCATTTT. Translation gives CSAGAGRYQPQHF. The genes are TRBV20-1 and TRBJ1-5, with D perhaps TRBD1 (5 bases). Trimming shortened V by 5 bases and J by 5 bases, and 13 bases separated the two germline ends. CDR3 length: 13 amino acids. Germline V gene sequence: CDR1 DFQATT, CDR2 SNEGSKA (reference sequence).

This clonotype has a count of ten or more. The chain couples TRBV10-2 to TRBJ2-3; 9 bases line up with TRBD2. The V gene end was trimmed by 6 bases and the J gene end by 3 bases; junction bases not matched to a gene: 4. Germline CDR1 is WSHSY and CDR2 is SAAADI. This CDR3 is 14 amino acids long. The CDR3 reads CASSASGRTDTQYF. DNA of the CDR3: TGCGCCAGCAGCGCCAGCGGGAGGACAGATACGCAGTATTTT.

This chain uses TRBV2 with TRBJ2-7; D is undetermined. There are 12 residues in the CDR3. CDR1 and CDR2 from the germline V gene are SNHLY and FYNNEI. The V end lost 7 bases, the J end lost 7 bases, and 14 bases lay between the germline ends. The DNA of the CDR3 is TGTGCCAGCATCTCTGGACCTGAGGAGCAGTACTTC. Amino acid sequence: CASISGPEEQYF.